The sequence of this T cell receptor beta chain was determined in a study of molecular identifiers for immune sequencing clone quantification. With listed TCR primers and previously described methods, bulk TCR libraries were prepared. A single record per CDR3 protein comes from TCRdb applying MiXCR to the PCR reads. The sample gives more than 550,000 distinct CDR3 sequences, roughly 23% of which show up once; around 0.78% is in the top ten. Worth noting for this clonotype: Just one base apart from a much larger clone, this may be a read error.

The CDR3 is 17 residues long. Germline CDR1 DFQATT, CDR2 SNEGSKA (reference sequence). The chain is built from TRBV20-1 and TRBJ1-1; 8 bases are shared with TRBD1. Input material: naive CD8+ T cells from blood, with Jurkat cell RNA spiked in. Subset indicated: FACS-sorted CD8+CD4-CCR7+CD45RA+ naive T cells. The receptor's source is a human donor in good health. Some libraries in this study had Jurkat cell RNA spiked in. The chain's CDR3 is CSARDRDRLVLNTEALF. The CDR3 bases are TGCAGTGCTAGAGATAGGGACAGGCTTGTCTTGAACACTGAAGCTCTCTTT.